The 24 T cell receptor beta chains below all came from one sample that was sequenced in a study of CD8 T cells in Susac syndrome (dated by TCRdb to between 2018 and 2020). The library was prepared using the immunoSEQ multiplex PCR assay. RNA was extracted with the RNeasy kit and 0.5 to 1 ug was reverse transcribed using random hexamers. Using fastp at Q25 and MiXCR, TCRdb reprocessed the public reads and kept productive beta chains. Every distinct CDR3 protein forms one entry, paired with its most common genes and DNA. The table for this sample lists more than 95,000 distinct CDR3 sequences; around 96% of them were counted only once. Over 0.07% of the sample is in the top ten clones. Sequenced material: CD4+ T cells from PBMCs. The receptors derive from a human donor in good health.

The chain employs TRBV5-1 and TRBJ1-1; the D is unclear. V was clipped by 2 bases and J by 3 bases, with 11 bases between them. Germline CDR1 is SGHRS and CDR2 is YFSETQ. The CDR3 runs to 14 residues. In DNA form, the CDR3 reads TGCGCCAGCAGCTTTAGCATCCCAGACACTGAAGCTTTCTTT. It translates to CASSFSIPDTEAFF.

The V and J genes are TRBV29-1 and TRBJ2-3; 10 nucleotides align to TRBD1. CDR1 and CDR2 from the germline V gene are SQVTM and ANQGSEA. CDR3 size: 14 residues. The trim removed 7 bases at V and 2 bases at J, leaving 6 bases unmatched. CDR3 bases: TGCAGCGCGACAGGGGGCGTCGTCACAGATACGCAGTATTTT. Translated: CSATGGVVTDTQYF.

This clonotype was recorded only once. The genes are TRBV28 and TRBJ1-2; tentative D call: TRBD1 (6 bases). Germline values: CDR1 MDHEN, CDR2 SYDVKM. The CDR3 is 15 amino acids. The V and J ends lost 5 bases and 8 bases respectively, with 21 bases between them. The CDR3 DNA reads TGTGCCAGCAGTCGGGGGTCACAGGGTTCGGGCGGCTACACCTTC. This gives the protein CASSRGSQGSGGYTF.

This chain uses TRBV6-2 or TRBV6-3 with TRBJ2-3; 13 bases match TRBD2. Germline CDR1 is MNHEY and CDR2 is SVGEGT. V gave up 5 bases and J gave up 4 bases; unmatched junction bases: 6. The CDR3 has 16 residues. CDR3 residues: CASSPGLAGVADTQYF. CDR3 coding DNA: TGTGCCAGCAGTCCCGGACTAGCGGGAGTCGCAGATACGCAGTATTTT.

The CDR3 protein is CASSIVRGNYGYTF. CDR3 bases: TGTGCCAGTAGTATAGTACGGGGTAACTATGGCTACACCTTC. V and J are TRBV19 and TRBJ1-2; D uncertain. CDR3 size: 14 residues. CDR1 and CDR2 from the germline V gene are LNHDA and SQIVND (reference sequence). V was pared by 1 base and J by 1 base, with 7 bases between.

The V and J genes are TRBV5-4 and TRBJ1-1; a possible D gene is TRBD1 (5 bases). Germline CDR1 and CDR2: SGHNT and YYREEE (reference sequence). Trimming removed 2 bases from V and 3 bases from J, with 14 bases in between. The CDR3 has 15 residues. The CDR3 bases are TGTGCCAGCAGCTTAGACAGAAGCCCGGACACTGAAGCTTTCTTT. This encodes CASSLDRSPDTEAFF.

This clonotype was recorded once. The gene calls are TRBV20-1 and TRBJ2-3; 11 nucleotides line up with TRBD2. The germline V gene has CDR1 DFQATT and CDR2 SNEGSKA (reference sequence). CDR3 length: 13 amino acids. The CDR3 reads CRGTSGGGDTQYF. The CDR3 coding sequence is TGCAGGGGAACTAGCGGGGGAGGAGATACGCAGTATTTT.

The chain is built from TRBV20-1 and TRBJ2-1; TRBD2 is a possible D gene (5 bases). Trimming removed 1 base at V and 2 bases at J, with 9 bases between. In germline, CDR1 is DFQATT, CDR2 SNEGSKA (reference sequence). The CDR3 is made up of 14 amino acids. DNA of the CDR3: TGCAGTGCTAGAGCCGGAGGAGCCTACAATGAGCAGTTCTTC. It is translated as CSARAGGAYNEQFF.

The J gene is TRBJ2-5, the V gene TRBV7-9, with a possible D match to TRBD2 (6 bases). Germline-derived CDR1 and CDR2 are SEHNR and FQNEAQ (reference sequence). The CDR3 is 17 residues long. Trimming took off 4 bases at V and 9 bases at J, with 27 bases between the two ends. DNA for the CDR3: TGTGCCAGCAGCTCGGCCCGGGCCCTCCCCTCCCGGGAGCCCCAGTACTTC. Amino acids: CASSSARALPSREPQYF.

The V and J genes are TRBV18 and TRBJ2-1, with 12 bases fitting TRBD2. V lost 0 bases, J lost 6 bases, and 6 bases stayed unmatched. The CDR3 runs to 17 residues. The germline CDR1 and CDR2 sequences are KGHSH and LQKENI. This CDR3 reads CASSPPSSGRAINEQFF. CDR3 nucleotide sequence: TGTGCCAGCTCACCACCTTCTAGCGGGAGGGCCATCAATGAGCAGTTCTTC.

The chain couples TRBV18 to TRBJ1-2; TRBD1 matches 8 bases. This CDR3 has 15 residues. Per the germline V gene, CDR1 is KGHSH and CDR2 is LQKENI. The trim removed 2 bases at V and 3 bases at J, leaving 5 bases unmatched. The CDR3 loop is CASSPTGGIDYGYTF. The CDR3 DNA reads as TGTGCCAGCTCACCAACAGGGGGAATTGACTATGGCTACACCTTC. Full variable domain (outside the CDR3, taken from reference TRBV18 and TRBJ1-2): NAGVMQNPRHLVRRRGQEARLRCSPMKGHSHVYWYRQLPEEGLKFMVYLQKENIIDESGMPKERFSAEFPKEGPSILRIQQVVRGDSAAYFCASSPTGGIDYGYTFGSGTRLTVV.

This clonotype was detected a few times. The J gene is TRBJ2-5, the V gene TRBV12-3 or TRBV12-4, with 7 bases fitting TRBD1. The V segment lost 2 bases and the J segment 4 bases; nucleotides outside the gene matches: 4. The CDR3 totals 14 residues. CDR3 nucleotide sequence: TGTGCCAGCAGTTTACTAGGGGGCCGAGAGACCCAGTACTTC. As protein: CASSLLGGRETQYF.

The chain carries TRBV12-3 or TRBV12-4 and TRBJ1-3; D is unclear. The CDR3 is 14 amino acids. V lost 2 bases to trimming and J lost 0 bases, with 5 bases between them. CDR3 sequence (DNA): TGTGCCAGCAGTTTAAGGGCCTCTGGAAACACCATATATTTT. Protein sequence: CASSLRASGNTIYF.

This chain uses TRBV15 with TRBJ2-2, with D possibly TRBD2 on 6 matching bases. The CDR3 extends over 16 amino acids. Germline CDR1 reads LNHNV; CDR2 reads YYDKDF (reference sequence). Trimming pared 1 base from V and 6 bases from J, leaving 15 bases between. CDR3 residues: CATSRARDSPAGELFF. CDR3 nucleotides: TGTGCCACCAGCAGAGCCCGGGACTCCCCAGCCGGGGAGCTGTTTTTT.

This clonotype was seen a single time. The chain is built from TRBV5-1 and TRBJ1-5; a possible D gene is TRBD1 (6 bases). V was pared by 0 bases and J by 3 bases, with 13 bases between. From germline, CDR1 is SGHRS and CDR2 YFSETQ. This CDR3 has 16 amino acids. CDR3: CASSLGPAGDNQPQHF. CDR3 coding DNA: TGCGCCAGCAGCTTGGGACCGGCAGGGGACAATCAGCCCCAGCATTTT.

The gene calls are TRBV19 and TRBJ2-3; no firm D call. The V end was cut by 7 bases, the J end by 2 bases, with 10 bases between. The CDR3 is 13 amino acids. The V gene's germline CDR1 is LNHDA and CDR2 SQIVND (reference sequence). CDR3 DNA: TGTGCCAGTAACGACATATTCACAGATACGCAGTATTTT. Translating it yields CASNDIFTDTQYF.

The chain uses TRBV29-1 and TRBJ2-3, with D maybe TRBD2 (5 bases). The germline V gene encodes CDR1 SQVTM and CDR2 ANQGSEA. V shed 7 bases and J shed 6 bases, with 17 bases lying between them. The CDR3 loop spans 13 amino acids. CDR3 loop: CSATQLGVDTQYF. CDR3 coding DNA: TGCAGCGCGACCCAACTAGGCGTGGATACGCAGTATTTT.

This clonotype was recorded only once. The V gene is TRBV7-2, the J gene TRBJ2-6; D uncertain. CDR1 and CDR2 (germline): SGHTA, FQGNSA. This CDR3 region has 15 residues. Trimming took 3 bases from V and 2 from J, leaving 8 bases between them. For the CDR3, the DNA is TGTGCCAGCAGCTTGAGGATAACTGGGGCCAACGTCCTGACTTTC. It specifies CASSLRITGANVLTF. The whole variable domain, filled in from reference TRBV7-2 and TRBJ2-6, reads GAGVSQSPSNKVTEKGKDVELRCDPISGHTALYWYRQSLGQGLEFLIYFQGNSAPDKSGLPSDRFSAERTGGSVSTLTIQRTQQEDSAVYLCASSLRITGANVLTFGAGSRLTVL.

This sequence joins TRBV20-1 and TRBJ2-5, with D unresolved. Trimming took off 0 bases at V and 0 bases at J, with 2 bases between the two ends. The CDR3 sequence is 12 residues long. Germline assignment: CDR1 DFQATT and CDR2 SNEGSKA (reference sequence). The CDR3: CSARDNQETQYF. CDR3 coding DNA: TGCAGTGCTAGAGACAACCAAGAGACCCAGTACTTC.

The genes are TRBV29-1 and TRBJ2-3, with unresolved D. The CDR3 sequence is 16 residues long. Trimming cost V 3 bases and J 0 bases, with 16 bases left between them. CDR1 and CDR2 from the germline V gene are SQVTM and ANQGSEA. CDR3 in amino acids: CSVEPPGSVSTDTQYF. DNA of the CDR3: TGCAGCGTTGAGCCCCCAGGATCAGTGAGCACAGATACGCAGTATTTT.

The rearrangement links TRBV20-1 to TRBJ2-1; 7 bases fit TRBD2. V lost 5 bases and J lost 4; bases outside the gene matches: 5. The CDR3 contains 13 residues. Germline CDR1 DFQATT, CDR2 SNEGSKA (reference sequence). CDR3 nucleotides: TGCAGTGCTGGCGGGAGTCCATACAATGAGCAGTTCTTC. Amino acids: CSAGGSPYNEQFF.

V is TRBV3-1 and J is TRBJ2-5; 11 positions match TRBD2. This CDR3 has 16 residues. Germline V gives CDR1 LGHDT, CDR2 YNNKEL (reference sequence). V shed 3 bases, J shed 0 bases, and the junction held 3 bases outside the gene matches. CDR3 sequence: CASSQGTSGYQETQYF. CDR3 nucleotide sequence: TGTGCCAGCAGCCAGGGGACTAGCGGTTACCAAGAGACCCAGTACTTC.

The chain has TRBV5-1 and TRBJ1-1; TRBD1 might be the D (6 bases). The CDR3 has 14 residues. The V gene lost 0 bases and the J gene lost 4 bases, with 10 bases spanning the gap. Germline V gives CDR1 SGHRS, CDR2 YFSETQ. The DNA of the CDR3 is TGCGCCAGCAGCTTGGAGGCAGGGGTCACTGAAGCTTTCTTT. It is translated as CASSLEAGVTEAFF. The variable domain in full, with the rest retrieved from reference TRBV5-1 and TRBJ1-1, is KAGVTQTPRYLIKTRGQQVTLSCSPISGHRSVSWYQQTPGQGLQFLFEYFSETQRNKGNFPGRFSGRQFSNSRSEMNVSTLELGDSALYLCASSLEAGVTEAFFGQGTRLTVV.

J is TRBJ2-1 and V is TRBV28; D is unresolved. V lost 6 bases to trimming and J lost 10 bases, with 13 bases between them. CDR3 length equals 12 residues. Germline assignment: CDR1 MDHEN and CDR2 SYDVKM. In DNA, the CDR3 is TGTGCCAGCAGGCCCACCACCCAAGAGCAGTTCTTC. It is translated as CASRPTTQEQFF.